The next 21 T cell receptor beta chains were all read from a single sample in a study of blood T cells in healthy people across ages. For the second PCR, which ran for roughly 7 to 11 cycles, a sample-barcoded 5' primer and a J-beta primer mix were used. Using its own MiXCR run on the 5' RACE reads, TCRdb lists one record per CDR3 protein. This table has some 550,000 distinct CDR3 sequences, 40% to 55% appearing once. The sequencing sample was made of blood. These TCRs come from an elderly man in good health.

The genes are TRBV29-1 and TRBJ1-1; a weak D match, TRBD1 (6 bases). CDR3 length: 13 residues. Germline values: CDR1 SQVTM, CDR2 ANQGSEA. The germline V and J ends were trimmed by 1 base and 7 bases, with 13 bases remaining between them. This CDR3 is CSVEGDTPGEAFF. In nucleotides, the CDR3 is TGCAGCGTTGAAGGGGACACACCGGGTGAAGCTTTCTTT.

The V and J genes are TRBV20-1 and TRBJ1-5, with D perhaps TRBD1 (6 bases). Looked up from germline, CDR1 is DFQATT and CDR2 is SNEGSKA (reference sequence). This CDR3 has 15 amino acids. V lost 1 base to trimming and J lost 2 bases, with 12 bases between them. The CDR3 nucleotides are TGCAGTGCTAGAGCCACCAGGACAGGCAATCAGCCCCAGCATTTT. Encoded protein: CSARATRTGNQPQHF.

The rearrangement joins TRBV6-1 to TRBJ1-5, with D unresolved. This CDR3 contains 14 residues. The V gene's germline CDR1 is MNHNS and CDR2 SASEGT. Deletions cut 2 bases from V and 1 base from J, with 6 bases between. The CDR3 DNA sequence: TGTGCCAGCAGTGAATGGCAGAGCAATCAGCCCCAGCATTTT. Protein sequence: CASSEWQSNQPQHF.

V gene TRBV20-1 combines with J gene TRBJ2-7; D may be TRBD1 or TRBD2 (5 bases each). Per the germline V gene, CDR1 is DFQATT and CDR2 is SNEGSKA (reference sequence). This CDR3 has 13 residues. Trimming stripped 4 bases from V and 1 base from J, with 11 bases between. The CDR3: CSAIRGSSYEQYF. CDR3 nucleotides: TGCAGTGCTATCCGGGGCAGTTCCTACGAGCAGTACTTC.

This clonotype showed up just a few times. This sequence joins TRBV20-1 and TRBJ1-2; 9 positions match TRBD1. The germline V gene has CDR1 DFQATT and CDR2 SNEGSKA (reference sequence). V gave up 7 bases and J gave up 4 bases; unmatched junction bases: 10. The CDR3 contains 14 residues. The CDR3 DNA sequence: TGCAGTGTCCTCAACGCGGACAGGGGCTATGGCTACACCTTC. Amino acids: CSVLNADRGYGYTF.

The chain combines TRBV2 with TRBJ1-5; 11 nucleotides line up with TRBD1. Germline V lookup: CDR1 SNHLY, CDR2 FYNNEI. V lost 6 bases and J lost 6; bases outside the gene matches: 1. CDR3 length equals 13 residues. The CDR3 loop reads CASRGTGGQPQHF. The CDR3 DNA sequence: TGTGCCAGCAGGGGGACAGGGGGTCAGCCCCAGCATTTT.

The V and J genes are TRBV6-2 or TRBV6-3 and TRBJ2-6; unclear D gene. This CDR3 is 11 amino acids long. Trimming took 2 bases from V and 12 from J, leaving 5 bases between them. CDR1 is MNHEY, CDR2 SVGEGT, per germline. CDR3 in DNA: TGTGCCAGCAGTTACAGGTTCGTCCTGACTTTC. It specifies CASSYRFVLTF.

This chain joins TRBV12-3 or TRBV12-4 and TRBJ2-3, with D perhaps matching TRBD1 or TRBD2 (5 bases each). This CDR3 comprises 18 residues. V lost 7 bases and J lost 6, with 29 bases in between. This CDR3 reads CASTASFGTTNAGDTQYF. The CDR3 DNA reads as TGTGCCAGCACCGCATCCTTCGGGACCACCAACGCCGGGGATACGCAGTATTTT.

V and J are TRBV6-2 or TRBV6-3 and TRBJ1-2; a possible D gene is TRBD1 (6 bases). This CDR3 is 15 amino acids long. Deletions cut 8 bases from V and 2 bases from J, with 18 bases between. The V gene's germline CDR1 is MNHEY and CDR2 SVGEGT. This chain's CDR3 is CASRTTGIPNYGYTF. CDR3 nucleotide sequence: TGTGCCAGCCGAACTACAGGGATACCCAACTATGGCTACACCTTC.

The chain is built from TRBV5-1 and TRBJ2-1, with D unclear. Germline CDR1 SGHRS, CDR2 YFSETQ. With 0 bases removed from V and 7 bases from J, the gap between germline ends came to 17 bases. This CDR3 spans 16 amino acids. The CDR3 DNA is TGCGCCAGCAGCTTGGGGGCCTCCCTAATTTCTAATGAGCAGTTCTTC. Amino acids: CASSLGASLISNEQFF.

V and J are TRBV27 and TRBJ2-7, with D possibly TRBD1 on 6 matching bases. Looked up from germline, CDR1 is MNHEY and CDR2 is SMNVEV (reference sequence). The ends were cut back, 3 bases at V and 7 bases at J, with 19 bases in the middle. The CDR3 covers 15 residues. The CDR3 is CASSFKLTGTGEQYF. As DNA, the CDR3 is TGTGCCAGCAGTTTCAAACTCACAGGGACGGGGGAGCAGTACTTC.

This chain joins TRBV7-2 and TRBJ1-4; 8 nucleotides agree with TRBD1. The germline CDR1 and CDR2 sequences are SGHTA and FQGNSA. V was clipped by 5 bases and J by 0 bases; unmatched bases: 8. CDR3 length: 17 amino acids. CDR3 nucleotides: TGTGCCAGCAGCCCTAGACAGGGGCGATCAACTAATGAAAAACTGTTTTTT. It codes for CASSPRQGRSTNEKLFF.

The CDR3 DNA reads TGTGCCAGCAGGGCAGGAAAAGGGGCCAAAAACATTCAGTACTTC. This translates into CASRAGKGAKNIQYF. The rearrangement joins TRBV12-3 or TRBV12-4 to TRBJ2-4; no definite D call. The CDR3 contains 15 residues. The V end lost 6 bases, the J end lost 1 base, and 13 bases lay between the germline ends.

The rearrangement links TRBV29-1 to TRBJ2-4, with D possibly TRBD1 on 5 matching bases. Trimming removed 5 bases from V and 0 bases from J, with 17 bases in between. The length of the CDR3 is 16 residues. The V gene's germline CDR1 is SQVTM and CDR2 ANQGSEA. This CDR3 reads CSVTRAHSGAKNIQYF. In nucleotides, the CDR3 is TGCAGCGTTACCAGGGCCCATTCCGGAGCCAAAAACATTCAGTACTTC.

The chain joins TRBV2 to TRBJ2-5, with a weak D call TRBD1 (5 bases). Between the trimmed V and J ends, which lost 1 base and 5 bases, there was a span of 11 bases. The CDR3 consists of 14 residues. Per the germline V gene, CDR1 is SNHLY and CDR2 is FYNNEI. The CDR3 coding sequence is TGTGCCAGCAGTGAAGAAGGGGTAGGGGAGACCCAGTACTTC. The encoded protein is CASSEEGVGETQYF.

This CDR3 reads CSARNRTGNNSPLHF. DNA of the CDR3: TGCAGTGCTAGGAATCGGACAGGGAACAATTCACCCCTCCACTTT. The chain couples TRBV20-1 to TRBJ1-6, with 8 bases that match TRBD1. Germline CDR1 reads DFQATT; CDR2 reads SNEGSKA (reference sequence). V lost 3 bases to trimming and J lost 7 bases; unmatched junction nucleotides: 8. The CDR3 totals 15 residues.

This clonotype was detected ten times or more. The chain joins TRBV6-6 to TRBJ2-7; 10 positions agree with TRBD1. V trimming: 10 bases; J trimming: 0 bases; junction bases outside the gene matches: 6. This CDR3 is built from 14 residues. The V gene's germline CDR1 is MNHNY and CDR2 SVGAGI (reference sequence). In DNA, the CDR3 is TGTGCCACCTCCGGGACAGGGGCCTCCTACGAGCAGTACTTC. It is translated as CATSGTGASYEQYF.

The chain uses TRBV11-2 and TRBJ2-3, with 13 bases aligning to TRBD2. CDR1 is SGHAT and CDR2 is FQNNGV in the germline V gene. The CDR3 is made up of 19 amino acids. The V gene end was trimmed by 5 bases and the J gene end by 2 bases; junction bases not matched to a gene: 13. The CDR3 is CASSPKTRGLAGTTDTQYF. The CDR3 DNA reads TGTGCCAGCAGCCCTAAAACGAGGGGACTAGCGGGAACCACAGATACGCAGTATTTT.

The chain combines TRBV20-1 with TRBJ2-7, with 12 bases fitting TRBD2. The V gene's germline CDR1 is DFQATT and CDR2 SNEGSKA (reference sequence). V lost 5 bases and J lost 6; bases outside the gene matches: 8. The CDR3 spans 14 residues. As DNA, the CDR3 is TGCAGTGCTTTTCGACTAGCGGGAGTTGGCGAGCAGTACTTC. Translated, it gives CSAFRLAGVGEQYF.

Here the CDR3 DNA reads TGTGCCAGCAGCCCGGGAGAGTCGGACGAGCAGTACTTC. Its translation is CASSPGESDEQYF. This sequence joins TRBV11-2 and TRBJ2-4, with a possible D match to TRBD2 (6 bases). The DNA end is more similar to TRBJ2-7, so the J call may be wrong. The germline V gene has CDR1 SGHAT and CDR2 FQNNGV. The CDR3 loop spans 13 amino acids.

The genes are TRBV4-3 and TRBJ2-3, with D possibly being TRBD2 (5 bases). The CDR3 runs to 19 residues. Trimming left V 6 bases short and J 0 bases short, with 25 bases between. Per the germline V gene, CDR1 is LGHNA and CDR2 is YSLEER. The CDR3 DNA sequence: TGCGCCAGCAGGAGGAAAGCTTCGGGGTCACCTCTTAGCACAGATACGCAGTATTTT. Amino acid sequence: CASRRKASGSPLSTDTQYF.